The 26 T cell receptor beta chains below come from one sample, sequenced in a study of CD8+CD57+ T cells in acquired aplastic anemia. Investigators profiled TCR beta VDJ and CDR3 from genomic DNA template. TCRdb ran MiXCR on the reads and lists one entry per CDR3 protein. The data show about 64,000 distinct CDR3 sequences, around 55% seen once. Sequenced sample: sorted CD4+, CD8+, or CD8+CD57+ T cells (not recorded which) from PBMCs. These receptors were obtained from a human donor in good health, serving as a control.

On this clonotype itself: Germline is not matched at one junction end, which may reflect a read error. The rearrangement uses TRBV11-3 and TRBJ2-1; D gene ambiguous. CDR3 size: 14 residues. Germline V lookup: CDR1 SGHNT, CDR2 YENEEA. The CDR3: CASNLVGPGNEQFF. In DNA, the CDR3 is TGTGCCAGCAACTTAGTAGGGCCAGGCAATGAGCAGTTCTTC. Complete variable domain (other parts from reference TRBV11-3 and TRBJ2-1): EAGVVQSPRYKIIEKKQPVAFWCNPISGHNTLYWYLQNLGQGPELLIRYENEEAVDDSQLPKDRFSAERLKGVDSTLKIQPAELGDSAVYLCASNLVGPGNEQFFGPGTRLTVL.

This clonotype showed up just a few times. The rearrangement joins TRBV15 to TRBJ2-3; no definite D call. The CDR3 runs to 13 residues. Trimming cost V 5 bases and J 5 bases, with 11 bases left between them. Germline V CDR1 and CDR2: LNHNV, YYDKDF (reference sequence). The CDR3 DNA reads as TGTGCCACCAGCCGCCCCGAGGTAGATACGCAGTATTTT. Protein sequence: CATSRPEVDTQYF.

This sequence joins TRBV7-9 and TRBJ2-5, with D maybe TRBD2 (7 bases). The V gene lost 9 bases and the J gene lost 5 bases, with 25 bases spanning the gap. This CDR3 comprises 16 residues. Germline CDR1 SEHNR, CDR2 FQNEAQ (reference sequence). DNA for the CDR3: TGTGCCAGTAGTATAGGTGGGGGGGCCGCGTGGGAGACCCAGTACTTC. The encoded protein is CASSIGGGAAWETQYF.

The CDR3 sequence is CASSVVAGELFF. The CDR3 DNA reads TGCGCCAGCAGTGTGGTTGCCGGGGAGCTGTTTTTT. This chain connects TRBV10-1 to TRBJ2-2; D is uncertain. CDR1 is WNHNN, CDR2 SYGVQD, per germline (reference sequence). The V and J ends lost 4 bases and 6 bases respectively, with 6 bases between them. This CDR3 is 12 amino acids long.

The CDR3 sequence: CARRGGAGPMNTEAFF. The CDR3 bases are TGTGCCAGGAGAGGAGGGGCAGGACCAATGAACACTGAAGCTTTCTTT. The chain has TRBV2 and TRBJ1-1; a possible D gene is TRBD1 (5 bases). Germline V gene lookup returns CDR1 SNHLY and CDR2 FYNNEI. The CDR3 contains 16 residues. Trimming removed 9 bases from V and 0 bases from J, with 20 bases in between.

The chain carries TRBV11-1 and TRBJ2-3; 9 bases line up with TRBD2. V trimming: 6 bases; J trimming: 3 bases; junction bases outside the gene matches: 7. Germline assignment: CDR1 SGHAT and CDR2 FQDESV (reference sequence). The CDR3 has 15 amino acids. The CDR3 DNA follows: TGTGCCAGCAGACGCAGACTAGCGGAAACAGATACGCAGTATTTT. This translates into CASRRRLAETDTQYF.

The chain links TRBV9 to TRBJ1-1; maybe TRBD1 (6 bases). V dropped 5 bases and J dropped 0 bases, with 14 bases sitting between them. Germline V CDR1 and CDR2: SGDLS, YYNGEE. The CDR3 has 15 residues. This CDR3 reads CASRYRDNMNTEAFF. The DNA for the CDR3 is TGTGCCAGCAGGTACCGGGACAACATGAACACTGAAGCTTTCTTT. The complete variable domain, with remaining parts taken from reference TRBV9 and TRBJ1-1, reads DSGVTQTPKHLITATGQRVTLRCSPRSGDLSVYWYQQSLDQGLQFLIQYYNGEERAKGNILERFSAQQFPDLHSELNLSSLELGDSALYFCASRYRDNMNTEAFFGQGTRLTVV.

This rearrangement joins TRBV13 to TRBJ1-1, with D possibly being TRBD1 (5 bases). Trimming removed 4 bases at V and 4 bases at J, with 22 bases between. Germline CDR1 PRHDT, CDR2 FYEKMQ (reference sequence). The CDR3 is 17 residues long. The CDR3 region is CASSSPPVRSGGTEAFF. CDR3 coding DNA: TGTGCCAGCAGCTCACCCCCTGTACGTTCGGGGGGCACTGAAGCTTTCTTT.

This clonotype was observed at least ten times. The chain recombines TRBV2 with TRBJ1-4; no clear D. In germline, CDR1 is SNHLY, CDR2 FYNNEI. Trimming left V 2 bases short and J 7 bases short, with 8 bases between. CDR3 size: 13 residues. CDR3 region: CASSESWSEKLFF. CDR3 nucleotides: TGTGCCAGCAGTGAATCGTGGAGTGAAAAACTGTTTTTT.

Concerning this clonotype itself: A much larger clone sits a single nucleotide away, making a read error possible. The rearrangement uses TRBV3-1 and TRBJ1-6; TRBD1 matches at 7 bases. The CDR3 runs 18 residues. Germline CDR1 reads LGHDT; CDR2 reads YNNKEL (reference sequence). V dropped 1 base and J dropped 6; count of bases not matched to a gene: 12. CDR3 amino acids: CASSQGTRGPYLNSPLHF. The CDR3 bases are TGTGCCAGCAGCCAAGGGACAAGGGGGCCCTACCTTAATTCACCCCTCCACTTT.

This clonotype was seen repeatedly, ten times or more. The V call is TRBV12-3 or TRBV12-4, the J call TRBJ2-3, with D perhaps matching TRBD2 (5 bases). V lost 6 bases to trimming and J lost 1 base, with 14 bases between them. The CDR3 is 15 amino acids. The CDR3 sequence is CASRGSIRGTDTQYF. Written as DNA, the CDR3 is TGTGCCAGCAGGGGGAGTATAAGGGGCACAGATACGCAGTATTTT.

This clonotype was observed a few times. The V call is TRBV19, the J call TRBJ1-2; D remains unclear. CDR3 length equals 12 residues. Trimming took 8 bases from V and 8 from J, leaving 15 bases between them. The germline gives CDR1 LNHDA, CDR2 SQIVND (reference sequence). CDR3 protein: CASRQIGRGYTF. In DNA form, the CDR3 reads TGTGCCAGTCGTCAAATCGGTCGCGGCTACACCTTC.

The chain carries TRBV7-2 and TRBJ1-4; D gene unclear. Germline V gene lookup returns CDR1 SGHTA and CDR2 FQGNSA. This CDR3 spans 13 amino acids. With 2 bases removed from V and 7 bases from J, the gap between germline ends came to 8 bases. The DNA of the CDR3 is TGTGCCAGCAGCTTAACGGGCACTGAAAAACTGTTTTTT. It yields the protein CASSLTGTEKLFF.

The chain is built from TRBV7-3 and TRBJ2-7; D perhaps matches TRBD1 (5 bases). Per germline, CDR1 SGHTA and CDR2 FQGTGA. The CDR3 consists of 16 residues. Trimming removed 5 bases at V and 4 bases at J, with 21 bases between. CDR3 nucleotide sequence: TGTGCCAGCAGCCCTGGTGGGGCGGTCCCTTCATACGAGCAGTACTTC. Its protein product is CASSPGGAVPSYEQYF.

V and J are TRBV2 and TRBJ2-7; D is unclear. The CDR3 runs 12 residues. Trimming cost V 6 bases and J 3 bases, with 9 bases left between them. Germline CDR1 and CDR2: SNHLY and FYNNEI. As DNA, the CDR3 is TGTGCCAGCAGCCCCGGGCACTACGAGCAGTACTTC. This codes for CASSPGHYEQYF.

A note on this clonotype: Because it lacks the conserved phenylalanine or tryptophan at the end, this CDR3 is likely a read error. The chain has TRBV20-1 and TRBJ1-3, with D tentatively TRBD1 (6 bases). Germline CDR1 reads DFQATT; CDR2 reads SNEGSKA (reference sequence). There are 18 residues in the CDR3. V dropped 1 base and J dropped 1 base, with 20 bases sitting between them. The CDR3 region is CSARGPVLIQGSGNTIYL. The CDR3, as DNA: TGCAGTGCTAGAGGCCCCGTCCTAATACAGGGTTCTGGAAACACCATATATCTT.

On this clonotype: A much more abundant neighbour one base away suggests this may be a read error. The rearrangement uses TRBV28 and TRBJ1-5, with D hard to call. V dropped 3 bases and J dropped 6 bases, with 21 bases sitting between them. Germline CDR1 and CDR2: MDHEN and SYDVKM. This CDR3 is 17 amino acids long. The CDR3, as DNA: TGTGCCAGCAGTTTGGCAAAGGGTTCGGGGAAAGGTCAGCCCCAGCATTTT. Translation: CASSLAKGSGKGQPQHF.

The V call is TRBV7-2, the J call TRBJ2-7, with TRBD1 identical over 8 bases. Trimming took 1 base from V and 4 from J; bases not matched to a gene: 6. The germline gives CDR1 SGHTA, CDR2 FQGNSA. CDR3 length equals 15 residues. The CDR3 spells CASSLGAGGNYEQYF. CDR3 DNA sequence: TGTGCCAGCAGCTTAGGGGCAGGGGGCAATTACGAGCAGTACTTC.

This clonotype was detected ten times or more. The chain has TRBV6-2 or TRBV6-3 and TRBJ2-7; 8 positions match TRBD2. The CDR3 has 15 residues. Germline loops: CDR1 MNHEY, CDR2 SVGEGT. The J segment lost 5 bases and the V segment lost 4 bases, leaving 10 bases of the junction unmatched. The CDR3 sequence is CASSFSGSRGHEQYF. The CDR3 bases are TGTGCCAGCAGTTTCAGCGGGAGTAGGGGCCACGAGCAGTACTTC.

This clonotype occurred many times. The chain uses TRBV20-1 and TRBJ2-5; D is perhaps TRBD1 (6 bases). The germline V gene encodes CDR1 DFQATT and CDR2 SNEGSKA (reference sequence). This CDR3 contains 14 residues. V lost 0 bases and J 1 base, leaving 9 bases between the germline ends. DNA for the CDR3: TGCAGTGCTAGAGATACGACAGGCCAAGAGACCCAGTACTTC. Protein product: CSARDTTGQETQYF.

The chain has TRBV12-3 or TRBV12-4 and TRBJ1-1, with D possibly being TRBD1 (6 bases). The V end lost 3 bases, the J end lost 4 bases, and 18 bases lay between the germline ends. The CDR3 runs 16 residues. In DNA form, the CDR3 reads TGTGCCAGCAGTTTCCGGTTACAGGGAGGGAGCACTGAAGCTTTCTTT. This sequence encodes CASSFRLQGGSTEAFF.

This clonotype was counted many times. The chain is built from TRBV5-5 and TRBJ1-1; a weak D match, TRBD1 (5 bases). The ends were cut back, 6 bases at V and 4 bases at J, with 19 bases in the middle. The CDR3 is made up of 15 amino acids. Germline V gives CDR1 SGHKS, CDR2 YYEKEE (reference sequence). The CDR3 nucleotides are TGTGCCAGCACCCGGCGCGGGGCGATGGTCACTGAAGCTTTCTTT. Translating gives CASTRRGAMVTEAFF.

This clonotype occurred once. The chain is built from TRBV7-3 and TRBJ2-7, with D tentatively TRBD2 (5 bases). The CDR3 has 13 amino acids. The V end was cut by 2 bases, the J end by 3 bases, with 8 bases between. Germline loops: CDR1 SGHTA, CDR2 FQGTGA. CDR3 region: CASSLAEGYEQYF. Written as DNA, the CDR3 is TGTGCCAGCAGCTTAGCTGAGGGCTACGAGCAGTACTTC. The full variable domain, completed using reference TRBV7-3 and TRBJ2-7, is GAGVSQTPSNKVTEKGKYVELRCDPISGHTALYWYRQSLGQGPEFLIYFQGTGAADDSGLPNDRFFAVRPEGSVSTLKIQRTERGDSAVYLCASSLAEGYEQYFGPGTRLTVT.

The chain links TRBV7-2 to TRBJ1-5; unclear D gene. V was cut by 5 bases and J by 3 bases, with 8 bases left in between. From germline, CDR1 is SGHTA and CDR2 FQGNSA. CDR3 length equals 13 residues. DNA for the CDR3: TGTGCCAGCAGCCGGGCCGACAATCAGCCCCAGCATTTT. This gives the protein CASSRADNQPQHF.

This clonotype is labeled as medium-sized. This sequence joins TRBV29-1 and TRBJ2-3; D remains ambiguous. V was pared by 2 bases and J by 1 base, with 4 bases between. The length of the CDR3 is 12 residues. Germline V lookup: CDR1 SQVTM, CDR2 ANQGSEA. The CDR3 DNA sequence: TGCAGCGTTGAAAAAGGCACAGATACGCAGTATTTT. Residues: CSVEKGTDTQYF.

Note on this clonotype: The CDR3 does not end in the conserved phenylalanine or tryptophan, so this is likely a read error. No DNA is shown, since the ends of the CDR3 on it are uncertain; the CDR3 is the one TCRdb lists. The chain joins TRBV7-3 to TRBJ2-6. The CDR3 adds up to 8 amino acids, both ends counted. Germline V gene sequence: CDR1 SGHTA, CDR2 FQGTGA. CDR3 sequence reads: CASSSSSS.